The present T cell receptor (beta chain) was sequenced within a study of beta chain features in type 1 diabetes. This clone was recorded a few times. As yet, its antigen is unknown. Study-wide points: TCRB CDR3s from Type 1 diabetes patients were moderately but significantly shorter in all four CD4+ subsets.

Since all of the isolated RNA was reverse transcribed, expressed TCRB transcripts were what got sequenced. Method: immunoSEQ multiplex PCR; TCRdb's copy keeps in-frame clones and lacks some. The table shows about 340,000 clones, with roughly 13% occurring only once. CDR1 is SEHNR, CDR2 FQNEAQ, per germline (reference sequence). With V trimmed by 4 bases and J by 4 bases, 11 bases remained unmatched. There are 18 residues in the CDR3. The clonotype originates from a woman younger than 30 with type 1 diabetes. J is TRBJ2-1 and V is TRBV7-9, with TRBD2 identical over 12 bases. The material sequenced was naive CD4+ T cells from blood. Written as DNA, the CDR3 is TGTGCCAGCAGCTCGCTAGCGGGAGGGCCGTCGTATTACAATGAGCAGTTCTTC. Protein sequence: CASSSLAGGPSYYNEQFF.